These 23 T cell receptor beta chains were all obtained from the same sample, sequenced in a study of T cells in Graves' hyperthyroidism and ophthalmopathy. RNA transcripts provided the source from which TCR beta CDR3 regions were amplified. RT-PCR in the first round (using the HTBI primer set) targeted the TCR CDR3. TCRdb reanalysed the multiplex PCR reads using MiXCR and keeps one entry per CDR3 protein. Of about 300,000 distinct CDR3 sequences in the sample, approximately 18% were seen once. Sequenced: blood. The receptors originated from a man in his forties or fifties with Graves' ophthalmopathy.

This clonotype was counted at least ten times. The chain has TRBV11-1 and TRBJ1-1; D gene unclear. Germline V CDR1 and CDR2: SGHAT, FQDESV (reference sequence). This CDR3 has 16 amino acids. V shed 0 bases and J shed 0 bases, with 11 bases lying between them. CDR3 residues: CASSLAGPKVNTEAFF. CDR3 nucleotide sequence: TGTGCCAGCAGCTTAGCTGGGCCGAAAGTGAACACTGAAGCTTTCTTT. Looking up the rest from reference TRBV11-1 and TRBJ1-1 gives the full variable domain: EAEVAQSPRYKITEKSQAVAFWCDPISGHATLYWYRQILGQGPELLVQFQDESVVDDSQLPKDRFSAERLKGVDSTLKIQPAELGDSAMYLCASSLAGPKVNTEAFFGQGTRLTVV.

The table lists this clonotype with a few counts. CDR3 sequence reads: CSVGVTSVEQYF. The CDR3, as DNA: TGCAGCGTTGGGGTGACTAGTGTGGAGCAGTACTTC. The chain carries TRBV29-1 and TRBJ2-7, with D possibly matching TRBD2 (6 bases). This CDR3 spans 12 amino acids. V was shortened by 4 bases and J by 7 bases, with 14 bases between the two germline ends. Germline-derived CDR1 and CDR2 are SQVTM and ANQGSEA.

This clonotype was seen at least ten times. V is TRBV24-1 and J is TRBJ2-1; TRBD1 or TRBD2 may be the D gene (5 bases each). Germline values: CDR1 KGHDR, CDR2 SFDVKD. The CDR3 covers 15 residues. Trimming cost V 0 bases and J 0 bases, with 5 bases left between them. The DNA of the CDR3 is TGTGCCACCAGTGATTTGGGGGGCTCCTACAATGAGCAGTTCTTC. Protein product: CATSDLGGSYNEQFF.

Ten or more counts support this clonotype. At one end, the junction sequence differs from germline, possibly due to a read error. The chain joins TRBV5-1 to TRBJ2-1; tentative D call: TRBD2 (6 bases). CDR1 and CDR2 from the germline V gene are SGHRS and YFSETQ. The CDR3 spans 15 residues. The CDR3 region is CASSNLGDSNNEQFF. In nucleotides, the CDR3 is TGCGCCAGCAGCAATTTAGGGGACTCCAACAATGAGCAGTTCTTC.

The chain employs TRBV20-1 and TRBJ2-5; no reliable D call. The CDR3 sequence is 13 residues long. Germline CDR1 and CDR2: DFQATT and SNEGSKA (reference sequence). Trimming removed 2 bases at V and 2 bases at J, with 9 bases between. The CDR3 reads CSARQAPQETQYF. The CDR3 DNA follows: TGCAGTGCTAGACAGGCCCCTCAAGAGACCCAGTACTTC.

The genes are TRBV6-6 and TRBJ2-7; 11 positions agree with TRBD2. J lost 0 bases, V lost 2 bases, and 6 bases had no gene match. Germline CDR1 and CDR2: MNHNY and SVGAGI (reference sequence). The length of the CDR3 is 17 residues. The CDR3 region is CASSYAGTSGSSYEQYF. Here the CDR3 DNA reads TGTGCCAGCAGTTACGCCGGGACTAGCGGAAGCTCCTACGAGCAGTACTTC.

This chain uses TRBV24-1 with TRBJ2-1, with D uncertain. Germline loops: CDR1 KGHDR, CDR2 SFDVKD. Trimming left V 4 bases short and J 9 bases short, with 9 bases between. The CDR3 contains 12 residues. CDR3 nucleotides: TGTGCCACCAGTGACCCCCAGACTGAGCAGTTCTTC. Translating it yields CATSDPQTEQFF.

A few counts support this clonotype. The rearrangement links TRBV9 to TRBJ2-4; D might be TRBD1 (5 bases). The CDR3 spans 16 residues. V was cut by 0 bases and J by 0 bases, with 10 bases left in between. From germline, CDR1 is SGDLS and CDR2 YYNGEE. CDR3 sequence (DNA): TGTGCCAGCAGCGTAGAGGGGAATCTAGCCAAAAACATTCAGTACTTC. It specifies CASSVEGNLAKNIQYF.

This clonotype was picked up many times. V usage is TRBV11-2 and J usage is TRBJ2-7; 7 positions agree with TRBD2. V lost 4 bases to trimming and J lost 3 bases; unmatched junction nucleotides: 6. Germline V lookup: CDR1 SGHAT, CDR2 FQNNGV. This CDR3 has 14 residues. The CDR3 DNA sequence: TGTGCCAGCAGCTCCGAGTCTAGCGGCTACGAGCAGTACTTC. This encodes CASSSESSGYEQYF.

This clonotype was seen ten or more times. The chain carries TRBV20-1 and TRBJ1-2, with 7 bases fitting TRBD1. The CDR3 is 15 residues long. J lost 4 bases, V lost 3 bases, and 11 bases had no gene match. Germline assignment: CDR1 DFQATT and CDR2 SNEGSKA (reference sequence). In DNA form, the CDR3 reads TGCAGTGCTAGTCCCCCCGGACAGGCAGTCTATGGCTACACCTTC. Amino acids: CSASPPGQAVYGYTF.

This clonotype has more than one count but fewer than ten. The J gene is TRBJ1-4, the V gene TRBV6-6, with D tentatively TRBD1 (5 bases). The CDR3 is made up of 15 amino acids. Germline V gives CDR1 MNHNY, CDR2 SVGAGI (reference sequence). Trimming stripped 0 bases from V and 8 bases from J, with 13 bases between. This CDR3 is CASSYSSPGEEKLFF. DNA for the CDR3: TGTGCCAGCAGTTACTCCTCCCCGGGGGAGGAAAAACTGTTTTTT.

The chain combines TRBV7-2 with TRBJ2-6; D may correspond to TRBD1 or TRBD2 (5 bases each). Germline CDR1 reads SGHTA; CDR2 reads FQGNSA. The V and J ends lost 1 base and 0 bases respectively, with 10 bases between them. The CDR3 consists of 17 residues. The CDR3: CASSLVGRSSGANVLTF. DNA for the CDR3: TGTGCCAGCAGCTTAGTGGGACGGAGCTCTGGGGCCAACGTCCTGACTTTC.

In this sample, this clonotype turned up a few times. The chain is built from TRBV7-9 and TRBJ2-5, with D tentatively TRBD1 (6 bases). The germline V and J ends were trimmed by 0 bases and 6 bases, with 14 bases remaining between them. Germline CDR1 reads SEHNR; CDR2 reads FQNEAQ (reference sequence). The CDR3 totals 15 residues. Written as DNA, the CDR3 is TGTGCCAGCAGCTTAGCGATGAGGGGGTCAAAGACCCAGTACTTC. Its protein product is CASSLAMRGSKTQYF.

This clonotype has a count of ten or more. The V and J genes are TRBV2 and TRBJ2-2, with D perhaps TRBD2 (12 bases). The V gene lost 6 bases and the J gene lost 6 bases, with 32 bases spanning the gap. Germline loops: CDR1 SNHLY, CDR2 FYNNEI. This CDR3 comprises 20 residues. CDR3 sequence: CASRTGTGGRLAGDAGELFF. The CDR3 region has the DNA TGTGCCAGCAGAACCGGGACAGGGGGGAGACTAGCGGGAGATGCCGGGGAGCTGTTTTTT. Full variable domain (outside the CDR3, taken from reference TRBV2 and TRBJ2-2): EPEVTQTPSHQVTQMGQEVILRCVPISNHLYFYWYRQILGQKVEFLVSFYNNEISEKSEIFDDQFSVERPDGSNFTLKIRSTKLEDSAMYFCASRTGTGGRLAGDAGELFFGEGSRLTVL.

This clonotype occurred a few times. V usage is TRBV6-5 and J usage is TRBJ2-5; D gene unclear. The CDR3 is made up of 15 amino acids. The ends were cut back, 2 bases at V and 2 bases at J, with 12 bases in the middle. CDR1 and CDR2 (germline): MNHEY, SVGAGI. CDR3 protein: CASSYTGGIQETQYF. CDR3 DNA sequence: TGTGCCAGCAGTTACACCGGTGGGATACAAGAGACCCAGTACTTC.

As regards this clonotype: With a much larger clone just one base away, this may be a read error. V usage is TRBV6-1 and J usage is TRBJ1-5; TRBD1 aligns across 8 bases. Germline CDR1 reads MNHNS; CDR2 reads SASEGT. The CDR3 extends over 16 amino acids. The CDR3 reads CASSEALDRVAQPQHF. The CDR3 DNA follows: TGTGCCAGCAGCGAAGCATTGGACAGGGTCGCTCAGCCCCAGCATTTT.

This clonotype was recorded many times. This rearrangement joins TRBV20-1 to TRBJ2-7; TRBD2 might be the D (5 bases). Trimming took 3 bases from V and 0 from J, leaving 12 bases between them. The CDR3 length is 14 residues. Germline values: CDR1 DFQATT, CDR2 SNEGSKA (reference sequence). The CDR3 reads CSASGLLNSYEQYF. The CDR3 DNA reads as TGCAGTGCTAGCGGACTCCTCAACTCCTACGAGCAGTACTTC.

This clonotype was seen at least ten times. The rearrangement links TRBV30 to TRBJ2-1; D not certain. CDR1 and CDR2 (germline): GTSNPN, SVGIG (reference sequence). Between the trimmed V and J ends, which lost 5 bases and 9 bases, there was a span of 17 bases. The CDR3 sequence is 13 residues long. DNA for the CDR3: TGTGCCTGGTCGTTCCTGGGGATCGGTGAGCAGTTCTTC. As protein: CAWSFLGIGEQFF.

This clonotype was recorded many times. Its ends do not fully match the called genes, so a read error is possible. The CDR3 here is CASSVDTGLETQYF. Written as DNA, the CDR3 is TGTGCTAGCAGCGTCGATACAGGTCTCGAGACCCAGTACTTC. V usage is TRBV7-7 and J usage is TRBJ2-5, with D possibly being TRBD1 (5 bases). CDR3 length: 14 residues. Germline CDR1 reads SSHAT; CDR2 reads FNYEAQ (reference sequence).

This clonotype was counted only a few times. The V and J genes are TRBV20-1 and TRBJ2-7; D uncertain. The germline V and J ends were trimmed by 2 bases and 0 bases, with 8 bases remaining between them. Germline values: CDR1 DFQATT, CDR2 SNEGSKA (reference sequence). This CDR3 contains 13 residues. Here the CDR3 reads CSARPQSSYEQYF. DNA of the CDR3: TGCAGTGCTAGACCACAGAGCTCCTACGAGCAGTACTTC.

The chain carries TRBV15 and TRBJ2-7, with 10 bases that match TRBD1. V lost 8 bases, J lost 3 bases, and 16 bases stayed unmatched. Germline CDR1 and CDR2: LNHNV and YYDKDF (reference sequence). The CDR3 covers 17 residues. CDR3 amino acids: CATARDRGTGVGYEQYF. Here the CDR3 DNA reads TGTGCCACCGCCCGGGACAGGGGCACGGGAGTGGGCTACGAGCAGTACTTC.

This clonotype was recorded at least ten times. The chain employs TRBV7-8 and TRBJ2-1, with D perhaps given as TRBD1 or TRBD2 (6 bases each). Deletions cut 5 bases from V and 10 bases from J, with 21 bases between. The CDR3 runs to 15 residues. Germline CDR1 reads SGHVS; CDR2 reads FQNEAQ. The DNA of the CDR3 is TGTGCCAGCAGCCTAGGAGGGGGTCTGGGGGTAGAGCAGTTCTTC. This translates into CASSLGGGLGVEQFF.

V usage is TRBV4-1 and J usage is TRBJ2-1, with 11 bases aligning to TRBD2. V lost 0 bases, J lost 14 bases, and 9 bases stayed unmatched. Germline V gene sequence: CDR1 MGHRA, CDR2 YSYEKL. This CDR3 has 15 amino acids. The CDR3 spells CASSQEREASGRKFF. The CDR3 DNA sequence: TGCGCCAGCAGCCAAGAGAGGGAAGCTAGCGGGAGGAAGTTCTTC.